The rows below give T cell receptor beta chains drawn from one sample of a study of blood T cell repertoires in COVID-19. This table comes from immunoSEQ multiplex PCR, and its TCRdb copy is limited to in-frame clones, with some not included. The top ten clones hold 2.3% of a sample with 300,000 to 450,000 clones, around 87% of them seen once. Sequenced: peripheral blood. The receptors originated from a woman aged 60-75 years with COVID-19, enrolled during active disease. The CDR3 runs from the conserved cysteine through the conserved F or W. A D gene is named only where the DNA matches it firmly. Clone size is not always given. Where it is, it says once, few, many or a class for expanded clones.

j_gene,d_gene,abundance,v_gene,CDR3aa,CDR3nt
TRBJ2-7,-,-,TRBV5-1,CASSLFPYEQYF,TGCGCCAGCAGCCTCTTCCCCTACGAGCAGTACTTC
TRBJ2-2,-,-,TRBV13,CASSYQTQPGGLQFTGELFF,TGTGCCAGCAGCTACCAGACTCAGCCCGGGGGGCTTCAGTTCACCGGGGAGCTGTTTTTT
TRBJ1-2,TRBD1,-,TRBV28,CASSFRDRFNYGYTF,TGTGCCAGCAGTTTTAGGGACAGGTTTAACTATGGCTACACCTTC
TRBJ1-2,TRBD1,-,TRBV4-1,CASSQGTGNGYTF,TGCGCCAGCAGCCAAGGGACAGGCAATGGCTACACCTTC
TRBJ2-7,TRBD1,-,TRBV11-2,CASSYPPGQPYEQYF,TGTGCCAGCAGTTATCCCCCGGGACAGCCTTACGAGCAGTACTTC
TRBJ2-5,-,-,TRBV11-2,CASSLVRGRETQYF,TGTGCCAGCAGCTTAGTAAGGGGCCGGGAGACCCAGTACTTC
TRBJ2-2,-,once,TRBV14,CASSQPRGYVGELFF,TGTGCCAGCAGCCAACCCCGGGGATATGTCGGGGAGCTGTTTTTT
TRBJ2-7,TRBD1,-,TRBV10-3,CAIRPGTGRGVRYEQYF,TGTGCCATCAGACCTGGGACAGGGCGGGGTGTCCGGTACGAGCAGTACTTC
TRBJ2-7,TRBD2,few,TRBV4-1,CASSPETSGGYEQYF,TGCGCCAGCAGCCCCGAGACTAGCGGCGGCTACGAGCAGTACTTC
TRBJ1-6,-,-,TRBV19,CASRQLSSYNSPLHF,TGTGCCAGTAGACAGCTGAGCTCCTATAATTCACCCCTCCACTTT